This TCR beta chain was captured by sequencing in a study of response to subunit inactivated influenza vaccine. Each CDR3 protein gets one entry after TCRdb re-called the RT-PCR reads with MiXCR. There are more than 700,000 distinct CDR3 sequences in the sample; less than 25% occur only once, and 9.5% to 13% lies in the top ten. To note about this clonotype: Its antigen is unknown.

The CDR3 is 14 amino acids. Trimming stripped 3 bases from V and 5 bases from J, with 13 bases between. Germline V CDR1 and CDR2: SQVTM, ANQGSEA. General study points: Few new T cells, the authors suggested, are recruited by each seasonal influenza vaccination.

Sequences were derived from PBMCs from blood, sampled around 5 days after vaccination. The source is a man aged 50-59 years who received an inactivated influenza vaccine. The chain couples TRBV29-1 to TRBJ2-2; possible D gene TRBD2, 5 bases. In DNA, the CDR3 is TGCAGCGTTGACTCCGGACTGAAAACCGGGGAGCTGTTTTTT. Protein product: CSVDSGLKTGELFF.